The entry that follows covers one TCR beta chain sequence. What it binds is unknown. This sample is drawn from a study of beta chain features in type 1 diabetes. The study's findings and limits: Moderately but significantly shorter TCRB CDR3s were found in Type 1 diabetes patients in all four CD4+ subsets.

Every bit of the isolated RNA underwent reverse transcription, so sequencing read expressed TCRB transcripts. Clones were sequenced by immunoSEQ multiplex PCR, and TCRdb holds only the in-frame ones, with some missing. The data show about 27,000 clones, less than 60% seen once. This CDR3 contains 17 residues. Trimming took 5 bases from V and 0 from J, leaving 17 bases between them. The germline V gene encodes CDR1 SGHTA and CDR2 FQGNSA. This chain joins TRBV7-2 and TRBJ1-5; perhaps TRBD1 as D (6 bases). The receptor's source is a young woman with type 1 diabetes. The source material was Tregs from blood. The CDR3 DNA follows: TGTGCCAGCAGCCTGACCCCGGGACACGATAGCAATCAGCCCCAGCATTTT. Protein product: CASSLTPGHDSNQPQHF.